The 5 T cell receptor beta chains reported below all come from one sample, sequenced in a study of Ad26.COV2.S vaccination and SARS-CoV-2 variants. The treatment denotes: approximately 18 received Ad26.COV2.S at low or high dose, single or two shots; 5 received placebo; per-sample allocation not given. On day 63 after the first injection, vaccine and placebo recipients gave samples. Sequenced by immunoSEQ multiplex PCR; TCRdb stores in-frame clones only, minus some. Seen here are about 350,000 clones, about 85% observed once, and the top ten hold around 6.4%. The sequencing used peripheral blood, collected in a trial of Ad26.COV2.S vaccine versus placebo. These receptor sequences come from a person between 18 and 65 years old who received the Ad26.COV2.S COVID-19 vaccine or a placebo.

V is TRBV3-1 (or the pseudogene TRBV3-2) and J is TRBJ2-1; D unresolved. V lost 1 base and J lost 8, with 6 bases in between. Germline V gene sequence: CDR1 LGHDT, CDR2 YNNKEL (reference sequence). The CDR3 sequence is 12 residues long. The CDR3 protein is CASSQVNDEQFF. The CDR3, as DNA: TGTGCCAGCAGCCAAGTCAACGATGAGCAGTTCTTC.

The gene calls are TRBV28 and TRBJ1-4; tentative D call: TRBD1 (6 bases). The V end lost 1 base, the J end lost 7 bases, and 10 bases lay between the germline ends. The V gene's germline CDR1 is MDHEN and CDR2 SYDVKM. The CDR3 spans 14 residues. The CDR3 reads CASSLSGVGEKLFF. CDR3 bases: TGTGCCAGCAGTTTATCAGGGGTGGGTGAAAAACTGTTTTTT.

This sequence joins TRBV2 and TRBJ2-7, with 9 nucleotides matching TRBD2. Germline V CDR1 and CDR2: SNHLY, FYNNEI. The junction had 4 bases not matched to a gene; V was cut back by 8 bases and J by 2 bases. The CDR3 runs 13 residues. CDR3 in amino acids: CASDSGGTYEQYF. The CDR3 nucleotides are TGTGCCAGCGATAGCGGGGGAACCTACGAGCAGTACTTC.

The rearrangement joins TRBV28 to TRBJ2-6, with 9 positions matching TRBD1. Germline CDR1 reads MDHEN; CDR2 reads SYDVKM. Germline trimming cut 5 bases from V and 1 base from J; bases unmatched to any gene: 9. The CDR3 has 18 residues. CDR3 amino acids: CASSPGTGQGSGANVLTF. As DNA, the CDR3 is TGTGCCAGCAGTCCAGGGACAGGGCAGGGATCTGGGGCCAACGTCCTGACTTTC.

V usage is TRBV5-4 and J usage is TRBJ2-5, with D hard to call. The CDR3 length is 15 residues. The germline V gene has CDR1 SGHNT and CDR2 YYREEE (reference sequence). Between the trimmed V and J ends, which lost 0 bases and 0 bases, there was a span of 9 bases. The CDR3 coding sequence is TGTGCCAGCAGCTTGGATGGGGTTTACCAAGAGACCCAGTACTTC. Encoded protein: CASSLDGVYQETQYF. Based on the CDR3 plus reference TRBV5-4 and TRBJ2-5, the full variable domain is ETGVTQSPTHLIKTRGQQVTLRCSSQSGHNTVSWYQQALGQGPQFIFQYYREEENGRGNFPPRFSGLQFPNYSSELNVNALELDDSALYLCASSLDGVYQETQYFGPGTRLLVL.